This T cell receptor (beta chain) was observed in a study of human T cells and chemical hapten exposure. The CDR3 covers 14 residues. Germline lookup yields CDR1 MNHEY and CDR2 SVGEGT. Trimming cost V 5 bases and J 3 bases, with 8 bases left between them. Time point described: patch test 1, 2 weeks after DPC sensitization. The treatment is: therapeutic diphenylcyclopropenone sensitization with weekly scalp DPC. Each CDR3 protein is one row after TCRdb ran MiXCR on the RACE reads. The table records a few hundred thousand distinct CDR3 sequences, around 5% of them present only once. This chain links TRBV6-2 or TRBV6-3 with TRBJ2-6; D call uncertain. The source was whole blood, collected in connection with sensitization to the hapten diphenylcyclopropenone (DPC). The receptor comes from a woman aged 50 to 65 with alopecia areata. Some clones in this sample may be carry-over from other donors' samples. The CDR3 spells CASSLIGGANVLTF. The CDR3 bases are TGTGCCAGCAGTCTCATAGGTGGGGCCAACGTCCTGACTTTC.